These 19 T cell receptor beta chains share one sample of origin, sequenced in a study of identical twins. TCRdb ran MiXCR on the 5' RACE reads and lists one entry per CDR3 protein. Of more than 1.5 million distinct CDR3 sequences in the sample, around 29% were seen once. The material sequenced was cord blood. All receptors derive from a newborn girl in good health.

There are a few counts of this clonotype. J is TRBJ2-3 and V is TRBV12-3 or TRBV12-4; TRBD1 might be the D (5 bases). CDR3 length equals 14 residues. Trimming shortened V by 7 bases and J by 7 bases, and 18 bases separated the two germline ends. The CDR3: CASNTRPGPNTQYF. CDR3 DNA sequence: TGTGCCAGCAATACCCGCCCAGGGCCTAATACGCAGTATTTT.

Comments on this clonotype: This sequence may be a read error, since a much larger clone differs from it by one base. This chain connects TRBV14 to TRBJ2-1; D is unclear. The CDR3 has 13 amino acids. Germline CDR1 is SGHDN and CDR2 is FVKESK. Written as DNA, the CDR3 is TGTGCCAGCAGCCAAGTGGTAGGCAATGGGCAGTTCTTC. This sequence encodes CASSQVVGNGQFF.

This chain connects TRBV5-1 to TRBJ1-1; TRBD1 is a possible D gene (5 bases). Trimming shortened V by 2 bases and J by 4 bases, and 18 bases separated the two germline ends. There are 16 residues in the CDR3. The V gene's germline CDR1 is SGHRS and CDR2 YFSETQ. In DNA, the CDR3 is TGCGCCAGCAGCTTCATCACCGGGGGAATGGGCACTGAAGCTTTCTTT. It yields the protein CASSFITGGMGTEAFF.

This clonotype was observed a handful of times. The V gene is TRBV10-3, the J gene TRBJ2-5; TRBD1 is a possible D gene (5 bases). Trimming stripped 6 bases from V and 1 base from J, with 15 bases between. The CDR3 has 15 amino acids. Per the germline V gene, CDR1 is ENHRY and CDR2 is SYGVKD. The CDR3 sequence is CAISFSDRLQETQYF. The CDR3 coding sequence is TGTGCCATCAGCTTTTCCGACAGACTCCAAGAGACCCAGTACTTC.

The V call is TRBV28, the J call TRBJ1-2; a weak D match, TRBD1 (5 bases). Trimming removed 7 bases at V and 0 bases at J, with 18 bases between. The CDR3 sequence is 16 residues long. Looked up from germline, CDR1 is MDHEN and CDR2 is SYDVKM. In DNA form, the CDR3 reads TGTGCCAGCACTCCACCAAGGGGCCCTACTAACTATGGCTACACCTTC. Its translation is CASTPPRGPTNYGYTF.

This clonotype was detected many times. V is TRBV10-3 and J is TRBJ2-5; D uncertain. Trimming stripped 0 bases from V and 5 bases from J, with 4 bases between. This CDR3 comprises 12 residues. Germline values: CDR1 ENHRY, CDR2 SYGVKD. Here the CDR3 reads CAISESLETQYF. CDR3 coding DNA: TGTGCCATCAGTGAGTCGTTGGAGACCCAGTACTTC.

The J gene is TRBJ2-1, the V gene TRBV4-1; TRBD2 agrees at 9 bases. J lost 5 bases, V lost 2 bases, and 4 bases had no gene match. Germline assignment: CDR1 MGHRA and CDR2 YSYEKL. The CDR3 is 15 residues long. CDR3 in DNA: TGCGCCAGCAGCCAAATCCTAGCGGGGAACAATGAGCAGTTCTTC. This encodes CASSQILAGNNEQFF.

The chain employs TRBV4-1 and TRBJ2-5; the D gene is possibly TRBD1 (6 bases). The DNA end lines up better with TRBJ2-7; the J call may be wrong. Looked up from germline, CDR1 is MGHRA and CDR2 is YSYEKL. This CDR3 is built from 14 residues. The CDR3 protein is CASSRTGQSYEQYF. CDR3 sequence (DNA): TGCGCCAGCAGCCGGACCGGACAGTCCTACGAGCAGTACTTC.

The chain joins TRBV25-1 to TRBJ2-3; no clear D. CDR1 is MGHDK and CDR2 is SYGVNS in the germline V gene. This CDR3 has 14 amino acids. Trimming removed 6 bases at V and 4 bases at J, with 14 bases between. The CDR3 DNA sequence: TGTGCCAGCAGGACCCCTAAGGGTTCAGATACGCAGTATTTT. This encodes CASRTPKGSDTQYF.

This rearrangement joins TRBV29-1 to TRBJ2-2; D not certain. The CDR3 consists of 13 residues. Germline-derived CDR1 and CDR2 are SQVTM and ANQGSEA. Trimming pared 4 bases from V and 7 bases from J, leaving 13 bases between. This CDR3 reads CSVVSRSGGELFF. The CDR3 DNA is TGCAGCGTTGTTAGCCGTTCCGGCGGGGAGCTGTTTTTT.

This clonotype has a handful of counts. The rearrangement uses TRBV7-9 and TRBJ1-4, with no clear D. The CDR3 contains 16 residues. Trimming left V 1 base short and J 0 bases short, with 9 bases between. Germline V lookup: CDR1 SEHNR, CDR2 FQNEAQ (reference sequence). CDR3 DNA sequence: TGTGCCAGCAGCTTAGGGTGGGAAGCAACTAATGAAAAACTGTTTTTT. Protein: CASSLGWEATNEKLFF.

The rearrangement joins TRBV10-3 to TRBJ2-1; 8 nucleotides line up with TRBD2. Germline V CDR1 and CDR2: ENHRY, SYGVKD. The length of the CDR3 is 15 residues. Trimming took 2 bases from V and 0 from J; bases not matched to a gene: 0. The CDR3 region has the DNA TGTGCCATCAGTGAGCGGGAGGGCTCCTACAATGAGCAGTTCTTC. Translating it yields CAISEREGSYNEQFF.

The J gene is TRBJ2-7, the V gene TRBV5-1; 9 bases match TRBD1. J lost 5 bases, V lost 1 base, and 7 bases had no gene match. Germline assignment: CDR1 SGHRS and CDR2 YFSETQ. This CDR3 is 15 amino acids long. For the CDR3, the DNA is TGCGCCAGCAGCTTGCTTGGGACAGGGACCCACGAGCAGTACTTC. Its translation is CASSLLGTGTHEQYF.

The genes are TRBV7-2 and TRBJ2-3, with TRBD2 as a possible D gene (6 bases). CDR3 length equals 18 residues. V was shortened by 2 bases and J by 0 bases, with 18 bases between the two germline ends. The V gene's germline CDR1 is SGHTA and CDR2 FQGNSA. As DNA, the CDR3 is TGTGCCAGCAGCTTAAACCCTCAGCGGGTGTCCAGCACAGATACGCAGTATTTT. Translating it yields CASSLNPQRVSSTDTQYF.

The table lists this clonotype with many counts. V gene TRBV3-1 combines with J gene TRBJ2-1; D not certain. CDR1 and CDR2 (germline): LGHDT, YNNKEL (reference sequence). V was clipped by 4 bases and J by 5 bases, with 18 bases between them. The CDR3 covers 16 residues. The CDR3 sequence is CASSPKTLLPNNEQFF. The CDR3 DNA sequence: TGTGCCAGCAGCCCCAAGACCCTCTTGCCAAACAATGAGCAGTTCTTC.

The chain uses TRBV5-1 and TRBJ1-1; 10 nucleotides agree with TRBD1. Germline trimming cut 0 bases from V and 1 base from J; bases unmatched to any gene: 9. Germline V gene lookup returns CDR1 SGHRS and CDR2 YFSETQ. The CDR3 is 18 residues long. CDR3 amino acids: CASSLVYVTGGRNTEAFF. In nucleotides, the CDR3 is TGCGCCAGCAGCTTGGTCTACGTGACAGGGGGCCGGAACACTGAAGCTTTCTTT.

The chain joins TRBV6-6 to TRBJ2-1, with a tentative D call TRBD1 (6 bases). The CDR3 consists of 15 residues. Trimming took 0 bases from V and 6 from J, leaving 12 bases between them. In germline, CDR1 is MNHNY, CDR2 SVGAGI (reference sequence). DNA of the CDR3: TGTGCCAGCAGTTACTCGAACACAGGGCCCAATGAGCAGTTCTTC. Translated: CASSYSNTGPNEQFF.

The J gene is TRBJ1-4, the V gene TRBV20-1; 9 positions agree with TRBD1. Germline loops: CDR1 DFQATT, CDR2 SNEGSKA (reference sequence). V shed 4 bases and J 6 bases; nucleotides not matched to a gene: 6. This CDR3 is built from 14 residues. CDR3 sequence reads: CSATRTGEHEKLFF. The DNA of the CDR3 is TGCAGTGCTACCCGGACAGGGGAACATGAAAAACTGTTTTTT.

DNA of the CDR3: TGTGCCAGCAGCCAAGATCGGGGCAGGGCTGGCTATGGCTACACCTTC. Translated, it gives CASSQDRGRAGYGYTF. The V and J genes are TRBV3-1 and TRBJ1-2, with D perhaps TRBD1 (5 bases). There are 16 residues in the CDR3. Germline V gives CDR1 LGHDT, CDR2 YNNKEL (reference sequence). The V end lost 0 bases, the J end lost 4 bases, and 15 bases lay between the germline ends.